The 24 T cell receptor beta chains in this list originate from one sample, sequenced in a study of T cell changes during pregnancy in multiple sclerosis. Clones were read by immunoSEQ multiplex PCR, and TCRdb kept only the in-frame ones, dropping some. Of over 50,000 clones listed, approximately 90% were seen once; the top ten hold more than 2%. The sequences come from peripheral blood, collected in the first trimester of pregnancy. Every receptor here comes from a female donor in good health, enrolled as a control in a pregnancy study.

This chain joins TRBV5-4 and TRBJ1-1, with D tentatively TRBD1 (5 bases). Trimming pared 3 bases from V and 11 bases from J, leaving 17 bases between. Germline loops: CDR1 SGHNT, CDR2 YYREEE (reference sequence). The CDR3 consists of 13 residues. The CDR3 sequence: CASSSDRHRGAFF. DNA for the CDR3: TGTGCCAGCAGCTCAGACAGACACCGGGGGGCTTTCTTT.

The V call is TRBV6-1, the J call TRBJ2-3; D might be TRBD2 (6 bases). This CDR3 contains 14 residues. From germline, CDR1 is MNHNS and CDR2 SASEGT. The V end lost 1 base, the J end lost 3 bases, and 8 bases lay between the germline ends. The CDR3 nucleotides are TGTGCCAGCAGTGAAGGACTAGATACAGATACGCAGTATTTT. Its protein is CASSEGLDTDTQYF.

This clone appeared once. The rearrangement joins TRBV18 to TRBJ2-5, with a weak D call TRBD1 (7 bases). The CDR3 contains 15 residues. CDR1 and CDR2 from the germline V gene are KGHSH and LQKENI. V lost 3 bases and J lost 4, with 15 bases in between. The CDR3 reads CASSPANRGGETQYF. As DNA, the CDR3 is TGTGCCAGCTCACCTGCCAACAGGGGAGGAGAGACCCAGTACTTC.

The genes are TRBV6-5 and TRBJ1-5; D unresolved. Trimming took 0 bases from V and 4 from J, leaving 4 bases between them. The CDR3 has 13 residues. The germline V gene encodes CDR1 MNHEY and CDR2 SVGAGI. The CDR3 DNA is TGTGCCAGCAGTTACTCCTATAATCAGCCCCAGCATTTT. It translates to CASSYSYNQPQHF.

The chain carries TRBV28 and TRBJ2-7; TRBD2 aligns across 12 bases. The CDR3 is 15 residues long. Germline lookup yields CDR1 MDHEN and CDR2 SYDVKM. With 5 bases clipped from V and 3 bases from J, the junction kept 5 bases outside the gene matches. For the CDR3, the DNA is TGTGCCAGCAGTCCGGGGGGACTAGCGGGCTACGAGCAGTACTTC. This sequence encodes CASSPGGLAGYEQYF.

This chain links TRBV6-4 with TRBJ2-6, with no clear D. The CDR3 runs to 16 residues. Trimming took 0 bases from V and 0 from J, leaving 6 bases between them. Germline loops: CDR1 MRHNA, CDR2 SNTAGT. CDR3 loop: CASSDSADSGANVLTF. The CDR3 nucleotides are TGTGCCAGCAGTGACTCAGCTGACTCTGGGGCCAACGTCCTGACTTTC.

This chain connects TRBV5-1 to TRBJ2-5, with D possibly matching TRBD1 (6 bases). The CDR3 covers 15 residues. Germline V gene data show CDR1 as SGHRS and CDR2 as YFSETQ. Trimming removed 4 bases at V and 3 bases at J, with 16 bases between. The CDR3 sequence is CASSPRPDREETQYF. CDR3 nucleotide sequence: TGCGCCAGCAGCCCCCGACCGGACAGAGAAGAGACCCAGTACTTC.

The chain couples TRBV4-2 to TRBJ2-2; 7 nucleotides agree with TRBD2. The CDR3 extends over 16 amino acids. Losses at the gene ends were 3 bases for V and 3 bases for J; bases not matched to a gene: 7. The germline CDR1 and CDR2 sequences are LGHNA and YNFKEQ. DNA for the CDR3: TGTGCCAGCAGCCAGGCCGGGACTACCTACACCGGGGAGCTGTTTTTT. This gives the protein CASSQAGTTYTGELFF.

This chain joins TRBV6-1 and TRBJ1-5, with D possibly matching TRBD1 (5 bases). The CDR3 totals 13 residues. The V end lost 6 bases, the J end lost 16 bases, and 22 bases lay between the germline ends. CDR1 is MNHNS and CDR2 is SASEGT in the germline V gene. CDR3: CASSPGPHNFIHF. The CDR3 DNA reads TGTGCCAGCAGCCCAGGGCCCCACAACTTCATACATTTT.

This clone came up a few times. The V gene is TRBV28, the J gene TRBJ2-2; no firm D call. The germline V gene encodes CDR1 MDHEN and CDR2 SYDVKM. Trimming cost V 6 bases and J 8 bases, with 10 bases left between them. This CDR3 comprises 12 residues. Here the CDR3 DNA reads TGTGCCAGCAGCCCATACAAGGGGGAGCTGTTTTTT. Encoded protein: CASSPYKGELFF.

The V call is TRBV27, the J call TRBJ1-4, with a tentative D call TRBD1 (6 bases). This CDR3 contains 14 residues. CDR1 is MNHEY, CDR2 SMNVEV, per germline (reference sequence). Between the trimmed V and J ends, which lost 1 base and 7 bases, there was a span of 10 bases. CDR3 region: CASSLWEGGEKLFF. The CDR3 DNA is TGTGCCAGCAGTTTATGGGAGGGGGGTGAAAAACTGTTTTTT. Variable domain in full (rest from reference TRBV27 and TRBJ1-4): EAQVTQNPRYLITVTGKKLTVTCSQNMNHEYMSWYRQDPGLGLRQIYYSMNVEVTDKGDVPEGYKVSRKEKRNFPLILESPSPNQTSLYFCASSLWEGGEKLFFGSGTQLSVL.

The chain has TRBV28 and TRBJ1-4; TRBD1 aligns across 7 bases. J gave up 4 bases and V 6 bases, and 5 bases lay outside the gene matches. This CDR3 has 14 residues. Germline V CDR1 and CDR2: MDHEN, SYDVKM. CDR3 sequence: CASSVGQINEKLFF. CDR3 nucleotides: TGTGCCAGCAGCGTGGGACAGATTAATGAAAAACTGTTTTTT.

V gene TRBV28 combines with J gene TRBJ2-7; 7 bases align to TRBD1. Unmatched junction bases numbered 2, after V lost 3 bases and J lost 0 bases. Germline V gene data show CDR1 as MDHEN and CDR2 as SYDVKM. CDR3 size: 14 residues. The DNA of the CDR3 is TGTGCCAGCAGTTTGGGACAGCTCTCCTACGAGCAGTACTTC. Its translation: CASSLGQLSYEQYF. Looking up the rest from reference TRBV28 and TRBJ2-7 gives the full variable domain: DVKVTQSSRYLVKRTGEKVFLECVQDMDHENMFWYRQDPGLGLRLIYFSYDVKMKEKGDIPEGYSVSREKKERFSLILESASTNQTSMYLCASSLGQLSYEQYFGPGTRLTVT.

The J gene is TRBJ2-1, the V gene TRBV29-1; tentative D call: TRBD2 (5 bases). Trimming removed 3 bases at V and 7 bases at J, with 10 bases between. Germline V lookup: CDR1 SQVTM, CDR2 ANQGSEA. The CDR3 has 12 amino acids. The CDR3 sequence: CSVDYRGNEQFF. Here the CDR3 DNA reads TGCAGCGTTGACTATCGAGGGAATGAGCAGTTCTTC.

J is TRBJ1-4 and V is TRBV6-5; D is uncertain. Between the trimmed V and J ends, which lost 3 bases and 12 bases, there was a span of 14 bases. Looked up from germline, CDR1 is MNHEY and CDR2 is SVGAGI. This CDR3 has 13 amino acids. This CDR3 is CASSYNRVGELFF. The CDR3, as DNA: TGTGCCAGCAGTTATAATAGGGTCGGGGAACTGTTTTTT.

The genes are TRBV9 and TRBJ1-3; D is unresolved. Germline V gives CDR1 SGDLS, CDR2 YYNGEE. The CDR3 is 14 amino acids. The germline V and J ends were trimmed by 4 bases and 0 bases, with 8 bases remaining between them. The CDR3 nucleotides read TGTGCCAGCAGCCCCCGCGGCTCTGGAAACACCATATATTTT. Residues: CASSPRGSGNTIYF.

Notes on this clone: The same CDR3 is also encoded by other DNA sequences in this sample. V usage is TRBV19 and J usage is TRBJ1-2; D gene uncertain. The CDR3 extends over 12 amino acids. Germline loops: CDR1 LNHDA, CDR2 SQIVND (reference sequence). V lost 0 bases and J lost 4, with 3 bases in between. The CDR3 DNA reads TGTGCCAGTAGTATAGACAGCTATGGCTACACCTTC. As protein: CASSIDSYGYTF.

The table lists this clone with a few counts. This chain uses TRBV6-5 with TRBJ1-5; 7 nucleotides align to TRBD1. J gave up 4 bases and V 6 bases, and 3 bases lay outside the gene matches. This CDR3 is built from 13 residues. CDR1 MNHEY and CDR2 SVGAGI come from the germline V gene. The CDR3 DNA follows: TGTGCCAGCAGGGGACAGATAAATCAGCCCCAGCATTTT. Its protein product is CASRGQINQPQHF.

The chain is built from TRBV5-6 and TRBJ2-3; 11 nucleotides align to TRBD2. The germline CDR1 and CDR2 sequences are SGHDT and YYEEEE. The CDR3 is 16 amino acids. The V segment lost 0 bases and the J segment 4 bases; nucleotides outside the gene matches: 4. CDR3 region: CASSLVSGGAPDTQYF. The CDR3 DNA reads TGTGCCAGCAGCTTGGTTAGCGGGGGGGCCCCAGATACGCAGTATTTT. Supplemented by reference TRBV5-6 and TRBJ2-3, the full variable domain reads DAGVTQSPTHLIKTRGQQVTLRCSPKSGHDTVSWYQQALGQGPQFIFQYYEEEERQRGNFPDRFSGHQFPNYSSELNVNALLLGDSALYLCASSLVSGGAPDTQYFGPGTRLTVL.

The chain carries TRBV4-1 and TRBJ2-1, with 7 nucleotides matching TRBD2. This CDR3 comprises 14 residues. V trimming: 1 base; J trimming: 4 bases; junction bases outside the gene matches: 1. CDR1 and CDR2 from the germline V gene are MGHRA and YSYEKL. CDR3 loop: CASSQVGGYNEQFF. The CDR3 DNA is TGCGCCAGCAGCCAAGTGGGGGGGTACAATGAGCAGTTCTTC.

The chain recombines TRBV6-5 with TRBJ2-7; the match to TRBD2 covers 8 bases. J gave up 1 base and V 2 bases, and 7 bases lay outside the gene matches. Germline values: CDR1 MNHEY, CDR2 SVGAGI. This CDR3 has 16 residues. The CDR3 region has the DNA TGTGCCAGCAGTTACAACGCGGGAGGTAATTCCTACGAGCAGTACTTC. Encoded protein: CASSYNAGGNSYEQYF.

V gene TRBV2 combines with J gene TRBJ2-7, with D uncertain. Trimming cost V 4 bases and J 0 bases, with 7 bases left between them. Germline CDR1 and CDR2: SNHLY and FYNNEI. The CDR3 contains 13 residues. The DNA of the CDR3 is TGTGCCAGCAGTGCCACAGTCTCCTACGAGCAGTACTTC. It codes for CASSATVSYEQYF.

This clone was recorded once. The rearrangement links TRBV5-1 to TRBJ2-3; 9 bases align to TRBD1. Losses at the gene ends were 3 bases for V and 3 bases for J; bases not matched to a gene: 2. The V gene's germline CDR1 is SGHRS and CDR2 YFSETQ. There are 14 residues in the CDR3. CDR3 sequence: CASSWDRVTDTQYF. CDR3 bases: TGCGCCAGCAGCTGGGACAGGGTGACAGATACGCAGTATTTT.

The chain couples TRBV5-1 to TRBJ2-4; 9 bases fit TRBD2. Germline V gene data show CDR1 as SGHRS and CDR2 as YFSETQ. Unmatched junction bases numbered 10, after V lost 4 bases and J lost 8 bases. The CDR3 totals 15 residues. The CDR3 spells CASSKGAVAGDIQYF. CDR3 DNA: TGCGCCAGCAGCAAAGGGGCAGTAGCGGGGGACATTCAGTACTTC.